These T cell receptor beta chains were read from a single sample in a study of blood T cell repertoires in COVID-19. The data were produced by immunoSEQ multiplex PCR, yet TCRdb's version contains in-frame clones alone and is incomplete. The table includes about 80,000 clones, approximately 76% detected once. Sequenced material: peripheral blood. These receptors were obtained from a man between 65 and 85 years old with active or convalescent COVID-19. The CDR3 runs from the conserved cysteine through the conserved F or W. D genes are given only for firm matches. Clone sizes are given selectively: once, few, many, or a class where the clone is expanded.

DNA	CDR3	size	D	J	V	length
TGCGCCAACAGGGGGCCAGAAAAAGCTTTCTTT	CANRGPEKAFF	-	TRBD1	TRBJ1-1	TRBV5-1	11
TGTGCCAGTAGTATAGGGGGGCGGACCGGGGAGCTGTTTTTT	CASSIGGRTGELFF	-	-	TRBJ2-2	TRBV19	14
TGTGCCAGCAGCCAAGTGACAGGTGTTAATGAAAAACTGTTTTTT	CASSQVTGVNEKLFF	many	-	TRBJ1-4	TRBV3-1/TRBV3-2	15
TGCGCCAGCAGCTCCAGGACTAGCGGGGGGGCCTCGGCCTACGAGCAGTACTTC	CASSSRTSGGASAYEQYF	-	TRBD2	TRBJ2-7	TRBV5-1	18
TGTGCCAGCAGTTGGCCGGGAGCTCGGGGTCAGCCCCAGCATTTT	CASSWPGARGQPQHF	-	-	TRBJ1-5	TRBV28	15
TGTGCCAGCTTCACTCAGGGGGCGAATGAAAAACTGTTTTTT	CASFTQGANEKLFF	-	TRBD1	TRBJ1-4	TRBV28	14
TGTGCCAGCAGCCAGGACAGGGAGAACGGCTATGGCTACACCTTC	CASSQDRENGYGYTF	-	TRBD1	TRBJ1-2	TRBV3-1/TRBV3-2	15
TGTGCCAGCAGTTTGTCCAGGGATGGCAATCAGCCCCAGCATTTT	CASSLSRDGNQPQHF	-	-	TRBJ1-5	TRBV28	15
TGTGCCAGCAGTTCTGGACAGGGTCAGCATTTT	CASSSGQGQHF	few	TRBD1	TRBJ1-5	TRBV12-3/TRBV12-4	11
TGTGCCAGCAGGGAGCAGGGGGCAAATCGGGTCGAGCAGTACTTC	CASREQGANRVEQYF	-	TRBD1	TRBJ2-7	TRBV28	15
TGTGCCAGCAGCTTTCGTGACAGGAACACTGAAGCTTTCTTT	CASSFRDRNTEAFF	-	-	TRBJ1-1	TRBV5-8	14
TGTGCCAGCAGTTGGGAGAGCTCCTATAATTCACCCCTCCACTTT	CASSWESSYNSPLHF	few	-	TRBJ1-6	TRBV28	15
TGCGCCAGCGGCCAAGGACTAGCGGGGCCAGATACGCAGTATTTT	CASGQGLAGPDTQYF	-	TRBD2	TRBJ2-3	TRBV10-1	15